The entry below gives a single TCR beta chain sequence along with its context. Profiles of TCR beta VDJ and CDR3 were generated from a genomic DNA template. TCRdb re-derived calls from the reads in MiXCR, one entry per CDR3 protein. The repertoire holds approximately 300,000 distinct CDR3 sequences, approximately 60% seen once, with around 1.2% in the top ten. Those patients picked for sequencing had displayed CD8+CD57+ cell expansion on flow cytometry. The patients, all of them, had severe acquired aplastic anemia. This sample was taken from a study of CD8+CD57+ T cells in acquired aplastic anemia. This CDR3 region has 13 residues. Between the trimmed V and J ends, which lost 8 bases and 6 bases, there was a span of 13 bases. Germline V gene data show CDR1 as MRHNA and CDR2 as SNTAGT.

The origin of this receptor is a human donor with aplastic anemia. Sequencing was performed on sorted CD4+, CD8+, or CD8+CD57+ T cells (not recorded which) from PBMCs. V is TRBV6-4 and J is TRBJ2-2; D might be TRBD2 (6 bases). This CDR3 is CASQGGDAGELFF. As DNA, the CDR3 is TGTGCCAGCCAGGGAGGCGACGCCGGGGAGCTGTTTTTT.